One sample yielded the 15 T cell receptor beta chains listed below, sequenced in a study of blood T cell repertoires in COVID-19. Using immunoSEQ multiplex PCR, the repertoire was profiled, and TCRdb retains in-frame clones only, with some absent. In the table there are 150,000 or so clones, roughly 90% of which are singletons. The sequencing input was peripheral blood. The receptors shown here come from a man in his 60s with active or convalescent COVID-19.

V is TRBV2 and J is TRBJ1-2; D remains unclear. CDR1 is SNHLY and CDR2 is FYNNEI in the germline V gene. Trimming took off 6 bases at V and 0 bases at J, with 11 bases between the two ends. The CDR3 is 14 amino acids. The CDR3 loop reads CASSHPSANYGYTF. DNA of the CDR3: TGTGCCAGCAGCCACCCCTCGGCTAACTATGGCTACACCTTC.

This rearrangement joins TRBV6-4 to TRBJ2-1; TRBD2 agrees at 12 bases. The V and J ends lost 1 base and 8 bases, in that order; junction bases with no gene match: 12. CDR3 length equals 18 residues. CDR1 is MRHNA and CDR2 is SNTAGT in the germline V gene. DNA of the CDR3: TGTGCCAGCAGTGACTATCGGCTAGCGGGAGGGCCCGGTGATGAGCAGTTCTTC. Residues: CASSDYRLAGGPGDEQFF.

This rearrangement joins TRBV5-1 to TRBJ1-1; D gene unclear. V was trimmed by 4 bases and J by 0 bases, leaving 16 bases between them. The CDR3 has 16 amino acids. Germline CDR1 reads SGHRS; CDR2 reads YFSETQ. CDR3 residues: CASSPGWPQVNTEAFF. In nucleotides, the CDR3 is TGCGCCAGCAGCCCGGGGTGGCCCCAGGTGAACACTGAAGCTTTCTTT.

The chain has TRBV19 and TRBJ2-2, with a tentative D call TRBD1 (5 bases). Per germline, CDR1 LNHDA and CDR2 SQIVND (reference sequence). V lost 5 bases to trimming and J lost 2 bases, with 12 bases between them. This CDR3 has 15 residues. This CDR3 is CASSLQGTNTGELFF. Here the CDR3 DNA reads TGTGCCAGTAGTCTTCAGGGTACAAACACCGGGGAGCTGTTTTTT.

The chain recombines TRBV4-3 with TRBJ1-3; D not certain. V gave up 0 bases and J gave up 7 bases, with 10 bases separating them. The CDR3 is 14 amino acids. Germline-derived CDR1 and CDR2 are LGHNA and YSLEER. The CDR3 coding sequence is TGCGCCAGCAGCCAAGAGTCCGGGGTTAACACCATATATTTT. Its translation: CASSQESGVNTIYF.

The chain recombines TRBV28 with TRBJ2-2; 10 bases match TRBD2. V shed 6 bases, J shed 7 bases, and the junction held 5 bases outside the gene matches. Germline V CDR1 and CDR2: MDHEN, SYDVKM. The CDR3 spans 14 residues. This CDR3 reads CASRQRGGHGELFF. The CDR3 bases are TGTGCCAGCAGGCAGCGGGGGGGCCACGGGGAGCTGTTTTTT.

The chain recombines TRBV7-2 with TRBJ2-7; TRBD2 matches 11 bases. The CDR3 spans 15 residues. Per germline, CDR1 SGHTA and CDR2 FQGNSA. Trimming took 1 base from V and 7 from J; bases not matched to a gene: 6. The CDR3 loop reads CASSLGTSGSREQYF. The CDR3 region has the DNA TGTGCCAGCAGCTTAGGGACTAGCGGGTCTCGGGAGCAGTACTTC.

The chain joins TRBV7-2 to TRBJ2-1; 13 bases are shared with TRBD2. The germline V gene has CDR1 SGHTA and CDR2 FQGNSA. The CDR3 spans 17 residues. V lost 1 base, J lost 4 bases, and 4 bases stayed unmatched. The CDR3 coding sequence is TGTGCCAGCAGCTTAGGGGGGACTAGCGGGACGTACAATGAGCAGTTCTTC. Translation: CASSLGGTSGTYNEQFF. Complete variable domain (other parts from reference TRBV7-2 and TRBJ2-1): GAGVSQSPSNKVTEKGKDVELRCDPISGHTALYWYRQSLGQGLEFLIYFQGNSAPDKSGLPSDRFSAERTGGSVSTLTIQRTQQEDSAVYLCASSLGGTSGTYNEQFFGPGTRLTVL.

This chain joins TRBV10-1 and TRBJ2-4; 7 bases match TRBD1. CDR1 WNHNN and CDR2 SYGVQD come from the germline V gene (reference sequence). Trimming removed 6 bases from V and 9 bases from J; junction bases left unmatched: 14. This CDR3 has 15 amino acids. CDR3 DNA: TGCGCCAGCAGGACAGGGTTTAAGTTCAATTGCATTCAGTACTTC. Protein sequence: CASRTGFKFNCIQYF.

V is TRBV28 and J is TRBJ2-7, with TRBD2 matching over 9 bases. The CDR3 is made up of 12 amino acids. In germline, CDR1 is MDHEN, CDR2 SYDVKM. Trimming removed 11 bases from V and 6 bases from J; junction bases left unmatched: 8. CDR3 residues: CAAGGRVSEQYF. CDR3 bases: TGTGCCGCGGGGGGGAGGGTTTCCGAGCAGTACTTC. The whole variable domain, filled in from reference TRBV28 and TRBJ2-7, reads DVKVTQSSRYLVKRTGEKVFLECVQDMDHENMFWYRQDPGLGLRLIYFSYDVKMKEKGDIPEGYSVSREKKERFSLILESASTNQTSMYLCAAGGRVSEQYFGPGTRLTVT.

The chain couples TRBV5-4 to TRBJ2-7, with D tentatively TRBD1 (6 bases). With 7 bases removed from V and 3 bases from J, the gap between germline ends came to 14 bases. This CDR3 comprises 13 residues. Germline values: CDR1 SGHNT, CDR2 YYREEE (reference sequence). CDR3: CASSGQGSYEQYF. For the CDR3, the DNA is TGTGCCAGCTCTGGGCAGGGGAGCTACGAGCAGTACTTC.

This chain connects TRBV6-1 to TRBJ1-3; TRBD1 agrees at 9 bases. Germline assignment: CDR1 MNHNS and CDR2 SASEGT. CDR3 length: 16 amino acids. Unmatched junction bases numbered 3, after V lost 2 bases and J lost 1 base. The CDR3 sequence is CASSEWGTGSGNTIYF. Here the CDR3 DNA reads TGTGCCAGCAGTGAATGGGGGACAGGGTCTGGAAACACCATATATTTT.

The chain recombines TRBV3-1 (or the pseudogene TRBV3-2) with TRBJ1-5, with 7 bases matching TRBD1. The trim removed 1 base at V and 6 bases at J, leaving 3 bases unmatched. CDR1 LGHDT and CDR2 YNNKEL come from the germline V gene (reference sequence). CDR3 length equals 14 residues. DNA for the CDR3: TGTGCCAGCAGCCAAGGGACAGGTGGTCAGCCCCAGCATTTT. Its protein is CASSQGTGGQPQHF.

This clone has a single count. This chain links TRBV28 with TRBJ2-7, with D possibly TRBD2 on 6 matching bases. CDR3 length equals 15 residues. Germline V lookup: CDR1 MDHEN, CDR2 SYDVKM. Between the trimmed V and J ends, which lost 2 bases and 0 bases, there was a span of 11 bases. This CDR3 reads CASSLERAVSYEQYF. In DNA form, the CDR3 reads TGTGCCAGCAGTTTAGAGCGGGCAGTCTCCTACGAGCAGTACTTC.

Here the CDR3 DNA reads TGTGCCAGCAGTTTAGGCGGGGCTAGCGGGATTGTAGATACGCAGTATTTT. Amino acids: CASSLGGASGIVDTQYF. The chain links TRBV28 to TRBJ2-3; 9 bases line up with TRBD2. Germline V lookup: CDR1 MDHEN, CDR2 SYDVKM. The CDR3 contains 17 residues. Unmatched junction bases numbered 11, after V lost 2 bases and J lost 5 bases.